This T cell receptor beta chain was sequenced during a study of control samples from healthy donors and cancer patients. V lost 4 bases, J lost 1 base, and 7 bases lay in between. CDR3 length equals 12 residues. Germline-derived CDR1 and CDR2 are GTSNPN and SVGIG (reference sequence). Assay: immunoSEQ multiplex PCR; the TCRdb copy retains only in-frame clones and omits some. The data hold roughly 150,000 clones, with approximately 86% observed a single time. This chain connects TRBV30 to TRBJ1-1, with TRBD1 as a possible D gene (6 bases). The sequenced sample was blood. The origin of this receptor is a man aged 18 to 35 in good health. The CDR3 DNA reads as TGTGCCTGGAACAGGGAGAACACTGAAGCTTTCTTT. Its protein product is CAWNRENTEAFF.